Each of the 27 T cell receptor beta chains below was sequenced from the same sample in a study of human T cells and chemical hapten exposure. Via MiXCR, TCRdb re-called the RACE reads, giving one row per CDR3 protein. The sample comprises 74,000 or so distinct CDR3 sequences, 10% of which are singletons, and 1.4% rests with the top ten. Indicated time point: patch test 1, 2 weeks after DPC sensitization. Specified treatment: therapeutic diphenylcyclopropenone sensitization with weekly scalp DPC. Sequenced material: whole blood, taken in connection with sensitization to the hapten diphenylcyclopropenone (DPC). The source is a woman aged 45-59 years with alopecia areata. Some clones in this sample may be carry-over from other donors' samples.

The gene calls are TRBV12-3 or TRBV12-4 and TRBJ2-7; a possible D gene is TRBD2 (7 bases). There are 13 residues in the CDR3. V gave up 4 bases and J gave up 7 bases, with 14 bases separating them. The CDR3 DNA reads TGTGCCAGCAGTTGGGGGGGGCTGGGGGAGCAGTACTTC. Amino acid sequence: CASSWGGLGEQYF.

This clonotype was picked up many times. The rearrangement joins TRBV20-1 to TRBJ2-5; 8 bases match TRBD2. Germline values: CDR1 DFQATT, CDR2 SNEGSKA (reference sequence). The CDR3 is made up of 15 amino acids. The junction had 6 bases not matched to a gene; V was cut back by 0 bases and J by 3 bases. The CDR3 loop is CSARDFGTREETQYF. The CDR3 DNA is TGCAGTGCTAGAGATTTTGGGACTAGAGAAGAGACCCAGTACTTC.

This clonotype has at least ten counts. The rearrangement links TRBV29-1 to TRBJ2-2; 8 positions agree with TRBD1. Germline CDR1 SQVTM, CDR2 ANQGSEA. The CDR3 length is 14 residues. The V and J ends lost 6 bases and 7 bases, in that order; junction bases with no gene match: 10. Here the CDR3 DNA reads TGCAGCGTCCTTAGGGACAGGCCCAACGGGGAGCTGTTTTTT. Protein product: CSVLRDRPNGELFF.

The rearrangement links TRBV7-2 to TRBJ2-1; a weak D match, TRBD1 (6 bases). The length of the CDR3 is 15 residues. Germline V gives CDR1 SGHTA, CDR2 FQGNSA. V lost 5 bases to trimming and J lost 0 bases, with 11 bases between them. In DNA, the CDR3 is TGTGCCAGCAGCCAGGGGAGCGGCTCCTACAATGAGCAGTTCTTC. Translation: CASSQGSGSYNEQFF.

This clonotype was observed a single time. The DNA of the CDR3 is TGTGCCAGCAGCGTACTAGCGGGAGGTCGGACCCAGTACTTC. The encoded protein is CASSVLAGGRTQYF. The chain is built from TRBV5-6 and TRBJ2-5; 12 nucleotides match TRBD2. The V gene's germline CDR1 is SGHDT and CDR2 YYEEEE. There are 14 residues in the CDR3. V was pared by 4 bases and J by 7 bases, with 5 bases of the junction left unmatched.

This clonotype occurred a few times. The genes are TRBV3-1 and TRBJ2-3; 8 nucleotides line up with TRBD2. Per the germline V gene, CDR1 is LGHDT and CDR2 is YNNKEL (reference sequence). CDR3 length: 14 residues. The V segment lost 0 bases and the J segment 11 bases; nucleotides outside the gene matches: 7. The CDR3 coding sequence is TGTGCCAGCAGCCAAGATTTAGCGGGAAGGGTGCAGTATTTT. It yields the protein CASSQDLAGRVQYF.

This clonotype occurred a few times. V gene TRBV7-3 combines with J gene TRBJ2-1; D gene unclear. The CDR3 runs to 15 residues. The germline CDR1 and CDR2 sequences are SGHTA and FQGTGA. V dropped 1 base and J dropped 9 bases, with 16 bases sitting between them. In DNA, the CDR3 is TGTGCCAGCAGCTTAAGTGGAGCCCCCTATAGTGAGCAGTTCTTC. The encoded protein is CASSLSGAPYSEQFF.

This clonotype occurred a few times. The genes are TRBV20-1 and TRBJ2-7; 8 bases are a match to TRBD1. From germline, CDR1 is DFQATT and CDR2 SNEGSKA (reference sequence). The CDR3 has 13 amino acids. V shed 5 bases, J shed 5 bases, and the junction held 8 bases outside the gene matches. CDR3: CSAWTGRSDEQYF. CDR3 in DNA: TGCAGTGCTTGGACAGGGAGGAGTGACGAGCAGTACTTC.

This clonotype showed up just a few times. The CDR3 region is CASSDLSPSYNEQFF. DNA of the CDR3: TGTGCCAGCAGTGACCTCTCTCCCTCCTACAATGAGCAGTTCTTC. This chain links TRBV6-5 with TRBJ2-1; D is unresolved. Trimming removed 5 bases at V and 0 bases at J, with 11 bases between. The CDR3 is 15 amino acids. The germline V gene has CDR1 MNHEY and CDR2 SVGAGI.

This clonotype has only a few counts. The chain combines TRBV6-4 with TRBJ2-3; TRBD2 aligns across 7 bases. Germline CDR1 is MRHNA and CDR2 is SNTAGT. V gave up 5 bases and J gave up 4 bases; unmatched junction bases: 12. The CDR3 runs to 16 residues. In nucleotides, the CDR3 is TGTGCCAGCAGTAGAGGGGCGGGAGCGGCTGCAGATACGCAGTATTTT. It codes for CASSRGAGAAADTQYF.

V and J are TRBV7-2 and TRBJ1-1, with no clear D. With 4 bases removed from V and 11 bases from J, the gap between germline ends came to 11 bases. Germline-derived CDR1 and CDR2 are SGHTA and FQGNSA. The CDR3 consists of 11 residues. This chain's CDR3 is CASSSASQAFF. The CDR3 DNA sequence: TGTGCCAGCAGCTCAGCTTCCCAGGCTTTCTTT.

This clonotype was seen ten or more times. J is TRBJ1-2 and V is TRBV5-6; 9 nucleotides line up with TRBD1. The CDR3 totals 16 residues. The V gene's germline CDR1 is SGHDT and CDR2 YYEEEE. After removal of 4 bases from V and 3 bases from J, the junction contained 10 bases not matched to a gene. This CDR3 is CASSRGGGQGHYGYTF. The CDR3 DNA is TGTGCCAGCAGCCGCGGTGGGGGACAGGGTCACTATGGCTACACCTTC.

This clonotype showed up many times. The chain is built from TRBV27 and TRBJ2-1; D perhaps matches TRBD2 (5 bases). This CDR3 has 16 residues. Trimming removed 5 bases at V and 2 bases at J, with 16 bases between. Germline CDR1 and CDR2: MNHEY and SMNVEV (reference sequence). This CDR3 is CASSPDGVRAYNEQFF. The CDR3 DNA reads TGTGCCAGCAGTCCCGACGGGGTGCGAGCCTACAATGAGCAGTTCTTC.

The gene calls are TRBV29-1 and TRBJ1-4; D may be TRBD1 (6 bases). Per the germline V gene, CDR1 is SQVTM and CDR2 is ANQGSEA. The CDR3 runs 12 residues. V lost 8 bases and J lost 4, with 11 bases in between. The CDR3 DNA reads TGCAGCTCCCAACAGGGTAATGAAAAACTGTTTTTT. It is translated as CSSQQGNEKLFF. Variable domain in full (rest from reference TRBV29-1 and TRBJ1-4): SAVISQKPSRDICQRGTSLTIQCQVDSQVTMMFWYRQQPGQSLTLIATANQGSEATYESGFVIDKFPISRPNLTFSTLTVSNMSPEDSSIYLCSSQQGNEKLFFGSGTQLSVL.

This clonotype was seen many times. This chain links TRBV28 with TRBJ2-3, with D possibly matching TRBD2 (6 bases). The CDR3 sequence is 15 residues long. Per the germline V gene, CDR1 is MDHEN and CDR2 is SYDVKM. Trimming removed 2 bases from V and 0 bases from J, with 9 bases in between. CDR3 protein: CASSLVAVSTDTQYF. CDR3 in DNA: TGTGCCAGCAGTTTAGTAGCGGTTAGCACAGATACGCAGTATTTT.

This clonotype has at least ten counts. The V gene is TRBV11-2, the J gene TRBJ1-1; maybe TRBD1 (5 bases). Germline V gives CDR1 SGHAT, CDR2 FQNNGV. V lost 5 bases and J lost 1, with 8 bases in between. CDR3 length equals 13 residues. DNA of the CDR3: TGTGCCAGCAGCAAACAGGAGAACACTGAAGCTTTCTTT. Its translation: CASSKQENTEAFF.

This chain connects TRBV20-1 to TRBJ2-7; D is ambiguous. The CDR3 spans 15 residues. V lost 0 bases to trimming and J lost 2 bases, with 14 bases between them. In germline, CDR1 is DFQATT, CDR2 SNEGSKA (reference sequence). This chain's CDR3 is CSARDLSRAAYEQYF. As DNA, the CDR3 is TGCAGTGCTAGAGATTTGTCGCGAGCCGCCTACGAGCAGTACTTC.

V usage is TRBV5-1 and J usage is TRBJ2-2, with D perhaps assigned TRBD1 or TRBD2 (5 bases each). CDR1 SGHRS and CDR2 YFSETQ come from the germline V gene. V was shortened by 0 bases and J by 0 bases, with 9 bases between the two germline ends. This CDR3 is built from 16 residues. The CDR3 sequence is CASSLAGAANTGELFF. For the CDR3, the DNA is TGCGCCAGCAGCTTGGCCGGGGCAGCGAACACCGGGGAGCTGTTTTTT.

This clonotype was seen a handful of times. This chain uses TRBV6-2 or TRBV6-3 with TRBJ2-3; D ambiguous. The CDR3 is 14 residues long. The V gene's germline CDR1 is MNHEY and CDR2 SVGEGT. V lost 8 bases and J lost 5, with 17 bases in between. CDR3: CASASGGSIDTQYF. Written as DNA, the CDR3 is TGTGCCAGCGCCTCCGGCGGTTCGATAGATACGCAGTATTTT.

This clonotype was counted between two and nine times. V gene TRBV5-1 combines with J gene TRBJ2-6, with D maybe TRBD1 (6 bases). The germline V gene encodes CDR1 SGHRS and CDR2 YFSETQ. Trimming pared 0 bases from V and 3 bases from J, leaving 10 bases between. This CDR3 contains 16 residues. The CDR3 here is CASSLGQARGANVLTF. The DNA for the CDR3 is TGCGCCAGCAGCTTGGGACAGGCGCGTGGGGCCAACGTCCTGACTTTC.

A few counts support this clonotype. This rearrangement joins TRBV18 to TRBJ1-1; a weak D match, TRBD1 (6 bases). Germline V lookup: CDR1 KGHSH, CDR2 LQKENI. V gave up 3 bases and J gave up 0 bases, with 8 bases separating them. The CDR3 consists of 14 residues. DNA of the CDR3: TGTGCCAGCTCACCGGGGGCCCTGAACACTGAAGCTTTCTTT. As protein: CASSPGALNTEAFF.

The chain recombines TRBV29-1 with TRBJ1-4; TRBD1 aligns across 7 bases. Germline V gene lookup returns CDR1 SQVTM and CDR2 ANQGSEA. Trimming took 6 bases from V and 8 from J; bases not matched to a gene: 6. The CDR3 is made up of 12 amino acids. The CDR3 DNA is TGCAGCGTCGGGGACAGAGGGGAAAAACTGTTTTTT. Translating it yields CSVGDRGEKLFF.

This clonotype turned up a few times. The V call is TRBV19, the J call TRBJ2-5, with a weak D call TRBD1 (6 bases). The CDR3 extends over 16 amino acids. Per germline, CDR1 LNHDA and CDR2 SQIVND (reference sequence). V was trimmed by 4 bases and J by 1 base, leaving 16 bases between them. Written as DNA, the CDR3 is TGTGCCAGTAGTAACACAGGGTACGCTGTCCAAGAGACCCAGTACTTC. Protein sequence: CASSNTGYAVQETQYF.

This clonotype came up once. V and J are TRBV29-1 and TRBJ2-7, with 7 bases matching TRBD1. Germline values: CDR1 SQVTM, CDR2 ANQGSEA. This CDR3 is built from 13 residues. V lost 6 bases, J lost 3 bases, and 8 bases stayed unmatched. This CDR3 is CSVRDSGYYEQYF. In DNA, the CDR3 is TGCAGCGTCCGGGACAGTGGGTACTACGAGCAGTACTTC.

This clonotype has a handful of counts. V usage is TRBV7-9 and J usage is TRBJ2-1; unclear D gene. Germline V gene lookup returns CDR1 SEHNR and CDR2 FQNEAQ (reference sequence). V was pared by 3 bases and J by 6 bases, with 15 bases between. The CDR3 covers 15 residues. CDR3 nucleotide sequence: TGTGCCAGCAGCTTTGTGCGATCCGTCCCCAATGAGCAGTTCTTC. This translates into CASSFVRSVPNEQFF.

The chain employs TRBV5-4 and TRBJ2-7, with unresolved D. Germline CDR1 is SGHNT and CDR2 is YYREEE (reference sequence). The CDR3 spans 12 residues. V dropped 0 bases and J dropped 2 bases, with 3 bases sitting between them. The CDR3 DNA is TGTGCCAGCAGCTTGGAAACCTACGAGCAGTACTTC. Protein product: CASSLETYEQYF.

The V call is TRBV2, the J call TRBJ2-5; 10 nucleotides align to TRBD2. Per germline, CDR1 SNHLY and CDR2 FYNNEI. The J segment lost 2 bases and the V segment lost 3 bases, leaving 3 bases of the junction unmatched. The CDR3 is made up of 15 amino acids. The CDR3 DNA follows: TGTGCCAGCAGTGAGACTAGCGGGCTTCAAGAGACCCAGTACTTC. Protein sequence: CASSETSGLQETQYF.